Presented here are 2 T cell receptor beta chains from one specimen sequenced in a study of shared clonotypes between healthy human individuals. The protocol was immunoSEQ multiplex PCR, while the TCRdb copy is restricted to in-frame clones and leaves out a portion. Of about 1.5 million clones listed, roughly 96% were seen once; the top ten hold 0.95% to 1.5%. The specimen sequenced was naive CD4+ T cells sorted from blood. As to subset: CD45RA+ positively selected. The source of these receptors is a man between 25 and 39 years old in good health.

V usage is TRBV5-1 and J usage is TRBJ2-1; 11 nucleotides align to TRBD2. V was pared by 4 bases and J by 5 bases, with 17 bases of the junction left unmatched. In germline, CDR1 is SGHRS, CDR2 YFSETQ. The CDR3 is made up of 19 amino acids. CDR3 residues: CASSRLVSGRDFGDNEQFF. The CDR3 nucleotides read TGCGCCAGCAGCCGTCTAGTTAGCGGGAGGGATTTCGGTGACAATGAGCAGTTCTTC.

V gene TRBV7-6 combines with J gene TRBJ1-5, with D possibly being TRBD1 (6 bases). Trimming stripped 2 bases from V and 4 bases from J, with 9 bases between. The CDR3 sequence is 14 residues long. Looked up from germline, CDR1 is SGHVS and CDR2 is FNYEAQ. In DNA, the CDR3 is TGTGCCAGCAGCTTAAGTCAGGGGAATCAGCCCCAGCATTTT. Its translation is CASSLSQGNQPQHF.